Listed below are T cell receptor beta chains from one sample, sequenced in a study of identical twins. TCRdb reprocessed the 5' RACE reads with MiXCR, giving one entry per CDR3 protein. The repertoire includes around 490,000 distinct CDR3 sequences, about 13% of them detected once, and approximately 0.98% sits in the top ten. Separately, the same data were catalogued under a study of yellow fever vaccine responses in identical twins.

Sequenced: CD4+ T cells sorted from blood. These receptor sequences come from a woman between 18 and 30 years old in good health. The CDR3 runs from the conserved cysteine through the conserved F or W. D genes are given only for firm matches. Clone size is shown for a subset of rows, as once, few, many or a class of expanded clone.

len | j_gene | d_gene | abundance | v_gene | CDR3nt | CDR3aa
18 | TRBJ2-2 | NA | few | TRBV10-3 | NA | CAGFPGDEDRRTPGSCFF
12 | TRBJ2-7 | NA | NA | TRBV12-3/TRBV12-4 | TGTGCCAGCAGATTGGGTTCCTACGAGCAGTACTTC | CASRLGSYEQYF
13 | TRBJ2-5 | NA | NA | TRBV6-2/TRBV6-3 | TGTGCCAGCAGAAAAACAGGGTTCGAGACCCAGTACTTC | CASRKTGFETQYF
14 | TRBJ2-7 | NA | NA | TRBV6-2/TRBV6-3 | TGTGCCGGCATCCCCCGGACATCCACCTACGAGCAGTACTTC | CAGIPRTSTYEQYF
15 | TRBJ2-7 | NA | NA | TRBV4-1 | TGCGCCAGCAGCCAAGTCCACCTCGACGGATACGAGCAGTACTTC | CASSQVHLDGYEQYF
12 | TRBJ1-1 | TRBD1 | NA | TRBV10-3 | TGTGCCATCAGGACAGGGGGCACTGAAGCTTTCTTT | CAIRTGGTEAFF
15 | TRBJ1-5 | NA | few | TRBV6-1 | TGTGCCAGCAGTGGGGAGCGGGCTAGCAATCAGCCCCAGCATTTT | CASSGERASNQPQHF
13 | TRBJ2-3 | NA | NA | TRBV6-2/TRBV6-3 | TGTGCCAGCAGGACAGGTGGCGGAGGTACGCAGTATTTT | CASRTGGGGTQYF
17 | TRBJ2-7 | NA | few | TRBV3-1 | TGTGCCAGCAGCCAAAGGAGGCGGGGTCCAAGCTCCTACGAGCAGTACTTC | CASSQRRRGPSSYEQYF
12 | TRBJ1-1 | TRBD1 | NA | TRBV20-1 | TGCAGTGCGGCCGGGACAGGGACTGAAGCTTTCTTT | CSAAGTGTEAFF
13 | TRBJ2-3 | NA | few | TRBV20-1 | TGCAGTGCTCACACGACTAGCACAGATACGCAGTATTTT | CSAHTTSTDTQYF
13 | TRBJ2-7 | TRBD2 | many | TRBV11-2 | TGTGCCAGCAGCCTAGCGGGAGGTCAAGAGCAGTACTTC | CASSLAGGQEQYF
16 | TRBJ2-1 | NA | NA | TRBV11-3 | TGTGCCAGCAGCTCCTCCCCGGGGGATGCCTACAATGAGCAGTTCTTC | CASSSSPGDAYNEQFF
17 | TRBJ2-3 | TRBD2 | NA | TRBV20-1 | TGCAGTGCTGCCCCGCGGGGGGGGGTTCCCCACACAGATACGCAGTATTTT | CSAAPRGGVPHTDTQYF
14 | TRBJ2-7 | NA | NA | TRBV19 | TGTGCCAGTAGTCCGGTCCTCCTCTCCTACGAGCAGTACTTC | CASSPVLLSYEQYF
19 | TRBJ2-1 | TRBD1 | few | TRBV15 | TGTGCCACCAGCAGTAGCCCACGGACAGGGGCCAACTCCTACAATGAGCAGTTCTTC | CATSSSPRTGANSYNEQFF
14 | TRBJ2-5 | NA | NA | TRBV5-1 | TGCGCCAGCAGCATTGGCGGCACCAAAGAGACCCAGTACTTC | CASSIGGTKETQYF
14 | TRBJ1-2 | NA | NA | TRBV25-1 | TGTGCCAGCAGTGAGTACACCGGGACGGATGGCTACACCTTC | CASSEYTGTDGYTF
13 | TRBJ2-3 | NA | many | TRBV12-3/TRBV12-4 | TGTGCCAGCAGCCCAGGGCGCACAGATACGCAGTATTTT | CASSPGRTDTQYF
15 | TRBJ2-7 | NA | NA | TRBV7-2 | TGTGCCAGCAGCTCCTCCCAGGTGAGCTCCTACGAGCAGTACTTC | CASSSSQVSSYEQYF
15 | TRBJ1-6 | NA | NA | TRBV5-1 | NA | CASSFALGNNSPLHF
18 | TRBJ2-7 | TRBD1 | NA | TRBV4-3 | TGCGCCAGCAGCCAAGATTATTCGGTGGGACAGTCCTCCTACGAGCAGTACTTC | CASSQDYSVGQSSYEQYF
15 | TRBJ2-5 | TRBD2 | NA | TRBV6-1 | TGTGCCAGCTCGGCTAGCGGGGGGTCTGGAAGGACCCAGTACTTC | CASSASGGSGRTQYF
16 | TRBJ2-7 | TRBD2 | NA | TRBV12-3/TRBV12-4 | TGTGCCAGCAGTTCGGGACTAGCGGGGATTACCTACGAGCAGTACTTC | CASSSGLAGITYEQYF
12 | TRBJ1-1 | NA | NA | TRBV20-1 | TGCAGTGCTAATGGGGAGGGCACTGAAGCTTTCTTT | CSANGEGTEAFF
13 | TRBJ2-2 | NA | NA | TRBV5-1 | TGCGCCAGCAGCTTGGGCAATTCAGGGGAGCTGTTTTTT | CASSLGNSGELFF
17 | TRBJ2-2 | TRBD2 | NA | TRBV24-1 | TGTGCCACCAGTGATTCCTTAGCGGGGAAAGGGGCCGGGGAGCTGTTTTTT | CATSDSLAGKGAGELFF
14 | TRBJ2-4 | NA | few | TRBV20-1 | TGCAGTGCCCCTACCCCGGACGGGATGGGCATTCAGTACTTC | CSAPTPDGMGIQYF
12 | TRBJ2-7 | NA | NA | TRBV6-6 | TGTGCCAGCAGTTACCCAGGCGGAGAGCAGTACTTC | CASSYPGGEQYF
14 | TRBJ2-1 | NA | few | TRBV28 | TGTGCCAGCAGTTTCGTGTACTCCTACAATGAGCAGTTCTTC | CASSFVYSYNEQFF
14 | TRBJ2-7 | TRBD2 | few | TRBV20-1 | TGCAGTGCTGATGGACTAGCGGGAAGGTACGAGCAGTACTTC | CSADGLAGRYEQYF
12 | TRBJ2-1 | NA | NA | TRBV6-2/TRBV6-3 | TGTGCCAGCAGCAACCCTCGGAATGAGCAGTTCTTC | CASSNPRNEQFF
16 | TRBJ2-6 | NA | NA | TRBV5-6 | TGTGCCAGCAGCTTGCTGGGGAACTCTGGGGCCAACGTCCTGACTTTC | CASSLLGNSGANVLTF
13 | TRBJ2-7 | NA | NA | TRBV29-1 | TGCAGCGTGGGTGGCGGGCTCTCCTACGAGCAGTACTTC | CSVGGGLSYEQYF
15 | TRBJ2-3 | NA | NA | TRBV20-1 | TGCAGTGCCACCAGCCTTTACGGGGGCACAGATACGCAGTATTTT | CSATSLYGGTDTQYF
14 | TRBJ2-7 | NA | few | TRBV9 | TGTGCCAGCAACCCGGGCATAGTACCCTACGAGCAGTACTTC | CASNPGIVPYEQYF
16 | TRBJ2-7 | NA | few | TRBV23-1 | TGCGCCAGCACCCAAACTTACGGAGGGCTCGCCTACGAGCAGTACTTC | CASTQTYGGLAYEQYF
15 | TRBJ2-4 | TRBD1 | NA | TRBV6-1 | TGTGCCAGCAGTCGCACAGGGGGCAAGGAAAACATTCAGTACTTC | CASSRTGGKENIQYF
15 | TRBJ2-1 | TRBD2 | few | TRBV7-9 | TGTGCCAGCAGCTCCCAGACTAGCGCCCTCAATGAGCAGTTCTTC | CASSSQTSALNEQFF
15 | TRBJ2-7 | NA | NA | TRBV28 | TGTGCCAGCAGTTTTGAGGCGGGACTCTTCTACGAGCAGTACTTC | CASSFEAGLFYEQYF
16 | TRBJ2-5 | TRBD1 | NA | TRBV4-3 | TGCGCCAGCAGCCAAGCCGGGACAGTGAGGGGAGAGACCCAGTACTTC | CASSQAGTVRGETQYF
13 | TRBJ2-7 | NA | NA | TRBV7-7 | TGTGCTAGCAGCCGACGGGAAGGGTACGAGCAGTACTTC | CASSRREGYEQYF
16 | TRBJ2-3 | TRBD2 | NA | TRBV6-9 | TGTGCCAGCAGTACTAGCGGGGGGGCCAAGTCACATACGCAGTATTTT | CASSTSGGAKSHTQYF
14 | TRBJ1-4 | NA | many | TRBV7-2 | TGTGCCAGCAGCTTAATGCAGGGAAATGAAAAACTGTTTTTT | CASSLMQGNEKLFF
15 | TRBJ2-7 | NA | many | TRBV12-3/TRBV12-4 | TGTGCCAGCAGTTTACCCCACCCCGGGGGCTACGAGCAGTACTTC | CASSLPHPGGYEQYF
13 | TRBJ2-1 | NA | few | TRBV7-3 | TGTGCCAGCAGCGTGGGTATATTGAATGAGCAGTTCTTC | CASSVGILNEQFF
14 | TRBJ2-1 | TRBD1 | few | TRBV15 | TGTGCCACCAGCCGGGACAGTCTATACAATGAGCAGTTCTTC | CATSRDSLYNEQFF
15 | TRBJ1-2 | NA | few | TRBV18 | TGTGCCAGCTCACCAGATGGGGAACTTAACTATGGCTACACCTTC | CASSPDGELNYGYTF
15 | TRBJ2-7 | TRBD1 | many | TRBV4-2 | TGTGCCAGCAGCCAAGATGGACAGGGCGTTGGGGAGCAGTACTTC | CASSQDGQGVGEQYF